This is a list of T cell receptor beta chains from one sample in a study of blood T cells in healthy people across ages. TCRdb reprocessed the 5' RACE reads via MiXCR and lists one record per CDR3 protein. The sample contains over a million distinct CDR3 sequences, roughly two fifths of which appear only once. Sequencing was carried out using blood. These receptors came from a woman aged 18-30 years in good health. CDR3s include the opening cysteine and the closing phenylalanine or tryptophan. The D gene is left open where the match is weak. Rows may omit the clone size; those that give it use once, few, many or a size class.

CDR3aa: CASSPSGRKGNQPQHF
CDR3nt: TGTGCCAGCTCACCTTCGGGGCGCAAAGGCAATCAGCCCCAGCATTTT
v_gene: TRBV18
abundance: few
d_gene: .
j_gene: TRBJ1-5

CDR3aa: CASSEYQVHGANVLTF
CDR3nt: TGTGCCAGCAGTGAATACCAGGTACATGGGGCCAACGTCCTGACTTTC
v_gene: TRBV25-1
abundance: .
d_gene: .
j_gene: TRBJ2-6

CDR3aa: CASSLGGDLYNEQFF
CDR3nt: TGTGCCAGCAGCTTAGGAGGGGACCTCTACAATGAGCAGTTCTTC
v_gene: TRBV5-4
abundance: .
d_gene: .
j_gene: TRBJ2-1

CDR3aa: CASSPPTANEQFF
CDR3nt: TGCGCCAGCAGCCCGCCGACAGCAAATGAGCAGTTCTTC
v_gene: TRBV5-1
abundance: few
d_gene: .
j_gene: TRBJ2-1

CDR3aa: CASSQDWTAGLNEAFF
CDR3nt: TGCGCCAGCAGCCAAGATTGGACCGCGGGGCTGAATGAAGCTTTCTTT
v_gene: TRBV4-3
abundance: .
d_gene: .
j_gene: TRBJ1-1

CDR3aa: CASSAIPYGTSGSSVTWDTQYF
CDR3nt: TGTGCCAGCAGTGCAATACCTTACGGGACTAGCGGGAGTTCGGTTACTTGGGATACGCAGTATTTT
v_gene: TRBV27
abundance: .
d_gene: TRBD2
j_gene: TRBJ2-3

CDR3aa: CASSKKFGDRGYNEAFF
CDR3nt: TGTGCCAGCAGCAAAAAGTTCGGGGACAGGGGGTACAATGAAGCTTTCTTT
v_gene: TRBV14
abundance: .
d_gene: TRBD1
j_gene: TRBJ1-1

CDR3aa: CASSLGQPTYEQYF
CDR3nt: TGTGCCAGCAGCTTGGGACAGCCCACCTACGAGCAGTACTTC
v_gene: TRBV12-3/TRBV12-4
abundance: few
d_gene: TRBD1
j_gene: TRBJ2-7

CDR3aa: CSARNRGRTPQETQYF
CDR3nt: TGCAGTGCTAGGAATCGGGGACGGACGCCCCAAGAGACCCAGTACTTC
v_gene: TRBV20-1
abundance: once
d_gene: .
j_gene: TRBJ2-5

CDR3aa: CASSLAPAGALLISYNEQFF
CDR3nt: TGCGCCAGCAGCTTGGCTCCAGCGGGGGCCCTACTTATTTCCTACAATGAGCAGTTCTTC
v_gene: TRBV5-1
abundance: many
d_gene: TRBD2
j_gene: TRBJ2-1

CDR3aa: CSARGVAIHGELFF
CDR3nt: TGCAGTGCTAGAGGTGTCGCCATTCACGGGGAGCTGTTTTTT
v_gene: TRBV20-1
abundance: few
d_gene: .
j_gene: TRBJ2-2

CDR3aa: CASSQDLRTGASPLHF
CDR3nt: TGCGCCAGCAGCCAAGATCTACGGACAGGGGCTTCACCCCTCCACTTT
v_gene: TRBV4-3
abundance: .
d_gene: TRBD1
j_gene: TRBJ1-6

CDR3aa: CASPKWRCNEKLFF
CDR3nt: TGTGCCAGCCCGAAATGGCGTTGTAATGAAAAACTGTTTTTT
v_gene: TRBV21-1
abundance: .
d_gene: .
j_gene: TRBJ1-4

CDR3aa: CSARDPRMDTQYF
CDR3nt: TGCAGTGCTAGAGATCCACGCATGGATACGCAGTATTTT
v_gene: TRBV20-1
abundance: once
d_gene: .
j_gene: TRBJ2-3

CDR3aa: CASRGTGVGEKLFF
CDR3nt: TGTGCCAGCAGAGGGACAGGGGTGGGGGAAAAACTGTTTTTT
v_gene: TRBV27
abundance: .
d_gene: TRBD1
j_gene: TRBJ1-4

CDR3aa: CASRWRGITGEPFF
CDR3nt: TGTGCCAGCAGGTGGCGGGGTATCACCGGGGAGCCGTTTTTT
v_gene: TRBV2
abundance: once
d_gene: .
j_gene: TRBJ2-2

CDR3aa: CASSYGRGLYEQYF
CDR3nt: TGTGCCAGCAGTTATGGAAGAGGTCTCTACGAGCAGTACTTC
v_gene: TRBV6-2/TRBV6-3
abundance: .
d_gene: .
j_gene: TRBJ2-7

CDR3aa: CASSLVQPSSYNSPLHF
CDR3nt: TGTGCCAGCAGTTTAGTACAGCCGAGCTCCTATAATTCACCCCTCCACTTT
v_gene: TRBV12-3/TRBV12-4
abundance: .
d_gene: .
j_gene: TRBJ1-6

CDR3aa: CASSHRAKQGHSYEQYF
CDR3nt: TGCGCCAGCAGCCACCGAGCCAAACAGGGACACTCCTACGAGCAGTACTTC
v_gene: TRBV4-1
abundance: .
d_gene: .
j_gene: TRBJ2-7

CDR3aa: CASRAGVRGRNTGELFF
CDR3nt: TGTGCCAGCAGAGCTGGCGTCCGGGGCAGAAACACCGGGGAGCTGTTTTTT
v_gene: TRBV5-6
abundance: few
d_gene: .
j_gene: TRBJ2-2

CDR3aa: CASSSDSNEQYF
CDR3nt: TGTGCCTCCTCCTCGGACTCCAATGAGCAGTACTTC
v_gene: TRBV9
abundance: .
d_gene: .
j_gene: TRBJ2-7

CDR3aa: CASSFDSSSYNEQFF
CDR3nt: TGTGCCAGCAGCTTCGATTCGAGCTCCTACAATGAGCAGTTCTTC
v_gene: TRBV7-8
abundance: .
d_gene: .
j_gene: TRBJ2-1

CDR3aa: CSARLGQETQYF
CDR3nt: TGCAGTGCTAGACTAGGACAAGAGACCCAGTACTTC
v_gene: TRBV20-1
abundance: .
d_gene: .
j_gene: TRBJ2-5

CDR3aa: CASREAGGPYEQFF
CDR3nt: TGTGCCAGCAGAGAAGCGGGAGGGCCGTACGAGCAGTTCTTC
v_gene: TRBV12-3/TRBV12-4
abundance: .
d_gene: TRBD2
j_gene: TRBJ2-1

CDR3aa: CASSGGVRGYTF
CDR3nt: TGTGCCAGCAGTGGAGGGGTTCGGGGCTACACCTTC
v_gene: TRBV6-5
abundance: once
d_gene: .
j_gene: TRBJ1-2

CDR3aa: CAISDRDGNNEQFF
CDR3nt: TGTGCCATCAGTGACCGGGACGGGAACAATGAGCAGTTCTTC
v_gene: TRBV10-3
abundance: .
d_gene: .
j_gene: TRBJ2-1

CDR3aa: CASSRSRHNEQFF
CDR3nt: TGTGCCAGCTCCCGGAGCAGGCACAATGAGCAGTTCTTC
v_gene: TRBV6-2/TRBV6-3
abundance: few
d_gene: .
j_gene: TRBJ2-1

CDR3aa: CASSQSGGTNNEQFF
CDR3nt: TGTGCCAGCAGCCAGAGCGGGGGGACCAACAATGAGCAGTTCTTC
v_gene: TRBV12-3/TRBV12-4
abundance: few
d_gene: TRBD2
j_gene: TRBJ2-1

CDR3aa: CASSLVVEALYTGELFF
CDR3nt: TGTGCCAGCAGCTTAGTAGTCGAGGCGTTGTATACCGGGGAGCTGTTTTTT
v_gene: TRBV11-2
abundance: few
d_gene: .
j_gene: TRBJ2-2

CDR3aa: CASSATGTRQETQYF
CDR3nt: TGTGCCAGCAGTGCCACGGGGACTCGACAAGAGACCCAGTACTTC
v_gene: TRBV5-4
abundance: many
d_gene: .
j_gene: TRBJ2-5

CDR3aa: CASSLLGGEQPQHF
CDR3nt: TGTGCCAGCAGTTTATTGGGGGGGGAGCAGCCCCAGCATTTT
v_gene: TRBV27
abundance: .
d_gene: .
j_gene: TRBJ1-5

CDR3aa: CASSYVSPRAYNEQFF
CDR3nt: TGTGCCAGCAGTTACGTTTCTCCTCGGGCTTACAATGAGCAGTTCTTC
v_gene: TRBV6-5
abundance: once
d_gene: .
j_gene: TRBJ2-1

CDR3aa: CASSKTGTKNIQYF
CDR3nt: TGTGCCAGCAGTAAGACAGGGACCAAAAACATTCAGTACTTC
v_gene: TRBV6-2/TRBV6-3
abundance: few
d_gene: TRBD1
j_gene: TRBJ2-4

CDR3aa: CASSLVPSGRAGADTQYF
CDR3nt: TGTGCCAGCAGCTTAGTTCCTAGCGGGAGGGCCGGCGCAGATACGCAGTATTTT
v_gene: TRBV7-2
abundance: .
d_gene: TRBD2
j_gene: TRBJ2-3

CDR3aa: CAISAGGTYNEQYF
CDR3nt: TGTGCCATCAGTGCGGGGGGGACTTACAATGAGCAGTACTTC
v_gene: TRBV10-3
abundance: .
d_gene: TRBD2
j_gene: TRBJ2-5